Presented here are 24 T cell receptor beta chains from one specimen sequenced in a study of identical twins. TCRdb fed the 5' RACE reads into MiXCR, producing one record per CDR3 protein. The table includes about 1.7 million distinct CDR3 sequences, about 31% detected once. The sequencing sample was made of cord blood. Receptors originate from a newborn girl in good health.

This clonotype was observed a handful of times. The rearrangement uses TRBV18 and TRBJ2-7; 7 bases are shared with TRBD2. Germline-derived CDR1 and CDR2 are KGHSH and LQKENI. This CDR3 spans 15 amino acids. J lost 0 bases, V lost 3 bases, and 5 bases had no gene match. CDR3 amino acids: CASSPASSGSYEQYF. CDR3 DNA sequence: TGTGCCAGCTCACCGGCGTCTAGCGGCTCCTACGAGCAGTACTTC.

On this clonotype itself: A junction boundary mismatches the germline segment, possibly from a read error. This chain links TRBV12-3 or TRBV12-4 with TRBJ2-3; a possible D gene is TRBD2 (5 bases). The CDR3 is made up of 15 amino acids. The CDR3 coding sequence is TGTGCCAGCAGTTATCGTAGCGCCAGCACAGATGCGCAGTATTTT. Amino acid sequence: CASSYRSASTDAQYF.

The genes are TRBV5-4 and TRBJ2-7; no clear D gene. Germline V gives CDR1 SGHNT, CDR2 YYREEE (reference sequence). With 0 bases removed from V and 5 bases from J, the gap between germline ends came to 6 bases. This CDR3 is built from 12 residues. CDR3 protein: CASSLADDEQYF. CDR3 in DNA: TGTGCCAGCAGCTTGGCGGACGACGAGCAGTACTTC.

This clonotype came up a few times. The chain links TRBV5-1 to TRBJ2-7; possible D gene TRBD2, 5 bases. Trimming stripped 4 bases from V and 4 bases from J, with 18 bases between. The CDR3 consists of 15 residues. Germline V gene lookup returns CDR1 SGHRS and CDR2 YFSETQ. CDR3: CASSPDGVLSYEQYF. CDR3 bases: TGCGCCAGCAGCCCGGACGGGGTACTCTCTTACGAGCAGTACTTC.

The chain couples TRBV27 to TRBJ1-1; 7 bases are a match to TRBD1. Germline assignment: CDR1 MNHEY and CDR2 SMNVEV (reference sequence). The V segment lost 6 bases and the J segment 8 bases; nucleotides outside the gene matches: 9. The CDR3 has 13 amino acids. This CDR3 is CASSEGALKEAFF. In DNA, the CDR3 is TGTGCCAGCAGCGAGGGGGCTCTGAAAGAAGCTTTCTTT.

This chain uses TRBV24-1 with TRBJ2-1; possible D gene TRBD1, 6 bases. This CDR3 contains 13 residues. V was shortened by 3 bases and J by 9 bases, with 11 bases between the two germline ends. Germline V gene sequence: CDR1 KGHDR, CDR2 SFDVKD. In DNA form, the CDR3 reads TGTGCCACCAGTGATCCCGTAGGGGGTGAGCAGTTCTTC. Translating gives CATSDPVGGEQFF.

This clonotype was seen many times. This rearrangement joins TRBV2 to TRBJ2-7; TRBD2 aligns across 9 bases. Germline CDR1 reads SNHLY; CDR2 reads FYNNEI. Losses at the gene ends were 6 bases for V and 1 base for J; bases not matched to a gene: 10. The CDR3 loop spans 16 amino acids. In DNA, the CDR3 is TGTGCCAGCAGCGTAGGCCTAGCGGGACTATCCTACGAGCAGTACTTC. This sequence encodes CASSVGLAGLSYEQYF.

The rearrangement links TRBV14 to TRBJ2-4, with D possibly matching TRBD2 (5 bases). Germline assignment: CDR1 SGHDN and CDR2 FVKESK. V was clipped by 3 bases and J by 13 bases, with 22 bases between them. The CDR3 covers 15 residues. In DNA form, the CDR3 reads TGTGCCAGCAGCCAGATGGAACTAGGGCACAATGAGCAGTACTTC. It specifies CASSQMELGHNEQYF.

V gene TRBV27 combines with J gene TRBJ2-3; possibly TRBD1 or TRBD2 for D (5 bases each). V was pared by 5 bases and J by 5 bases, with 14 bases between. The CDR3 covers 14 residues. The germline gives CDR1 MNHEY, CDR2 SMNVEV (reference sequence). Here the CDR3 DNA reads TGTGCCAGCAGTCCCAGGGTAGGAGGAGATACGCAGTATTTT. This encodes CASSPRVGGDTQYF.

A remark on this clonotype: Just one base apart from a much larger clone, this may be a read error. The gene calls are TRBV20-1 and TRBJ2-7, with D tentatively TRBD2 (5 bases). Germline CDR1 reads DFQATT; CDR2 reads SNEGSKA (reference sequence). V was shortened by 3 bases and J by 0 bases, with 6 bases between the two germline ends. The CDR3 length is 12 residues. The CDR3 sequence is CSASGNSYEQYF. The CDR3 DNA follows: TGCAGTGCTAGCGGGAACTCCTACGAGCAGTACTTC.

The CDR3 here is CASSLGRAGGGSPLHF. The CDR3 bases are TGTGCCAGCAGTTTAGGTCGGGCAGGGGGCGGGTCACCCCTCCACTTT. The J gene is TRBJ1-6, the V gene TRBV28; 8 nucleotides match TRBD1. The V segment lost 2 bases and the J segment 10 bases; nucleotides outside the gene matches: 10. This CDR3 is built from 16 residues. CDR1 MDHEN and CDR2 SYDVKM come from the germline V gene.

The chain combines TRBV10-3 with TRBJ1-4, with 10 bases lining up with TRBD1. Germline V CDR1 and CDR2: ENHRY, SYGVKD. The CDR3 has 13 residues. V dropped 8 bases and J dropped 8; count of bases not matched to a gene: 5. The CDR3 bases are TGTGCCATCCAAGGACAGGGGGGCGAAAAACTGTTTTTT. Translation: CAIQGQGGEKLFF.

The table lists this clonotype with many counts. V usage is TRBV7-2 and J usage is TRBJ2-1; D not resolved. V lost 1 base to trimming and J lost 6 bases, with 7 bases between them. The CDR3 contains 13 residues. Germline loops: CDR1 SGHTA, CDR2 FQGNSA. In DNA, the CDR3 is TGTGCCAGCAGCTTAGTCCCCGGCAATGAGCAGTTCTTC. As protein: CASSLVPGNEQFF.

Only a few counts were recorded for this clonotype. The rearrangement links TRBV27 to TRBJ1-2; the D is unclear. The length of the CDR3 is 15 residues. Germline CDR1 MNHEY, CDR2 SMNVEV (reference sequence). V was cut by 3 bases and J by 4 bases, with 15 bases left in between. As DNA, the CDR3 is TGTGCCAGCAGTTTGGGCGGCGGACCCACCTATGGCTACACCTTC. It yields the protein CASSLGGGPTYGYTF.

The chain combines TRBV4-2 with TRBJ2-1, with 10 bases lining up with TRBD2. J gave up 10 bases and V 1 base, and 10 bases lay outside the gene matches. This CDR3 contains 16 residues. Germline values: CDR1 LGHNA, CDR2 YNFKEQ. CDR3 residues: CASSQALAGAGKEQFF. CDR3 DNA sequence: TGTGCCAGCAGCCAAGCGCTAGCGGGAGCCGGGAAGGAGCAGTTCTTC.

V and J are TRBV5-1 and TRBJ2-3; D is ambiguous. The CDR3 covers 16 residues. CDR1 is SGHRS, CDR2 YFSETQ, per germline. The V gene lost 2 bases and the J gene lost 0 bases, with 13 bases spanning the gap. This CDR3 reads CASSLDPRASTDTQYF. In nucleotides, the CDR3 is TGCGCCAGCAGCTTAGATCCGCGTGCTAGCACAGATACGCAGTATTTT.

The sample holds a few counts of this clonotype. The CDR3 region has the DNA TGCAGTGCTAGAGATCTAAAACAGAACGACGAGCAGTACTTC. This gives the protein CSARDLKQNDEQYF. This rearrangement joins TRBV20-1 to TRBJ2-7; the D is unclear. In germline, CDR1 is DFQATT, CDR2 SNEGSKA (reference sequence). Trimming shortened V by 0 bases and J by 5 bases, and 14 bases separated the two germline ends. The CDR3 covers 14 residues.

This clonotype has more than one count but fewer than ten. The V gene is TRBV11-1, the J gene TRBJ2-7, with D possibly TRBD1 on 5 matching bases. The CDR3 totals 14 residues. The germline gives CDR1 SGHAT, CDR2 FQDESV (reference sequence). The V end lost 5 bases, the J end lost 2 bases, and 13 bases lay between the germline ends. CDR3 protein: CASSGAGRPYEQYF. The CDR3 region has the DNA TGTGCCAGCAGCGGGGCAGGGCGGCCCTACGAGCAGTACTTC.

This chain connects TRBV20-1 to TRBJ1-1, with 8 bases that match TRBD1. Germline loops: CDR1 DFQATT, CDR2 SNEGSKA (reference sequence). This CDR3 has 15 amino acids. V trimming: 0 bases; J trimming: 11 bases; junction bases outside the gene matches: 14. The DNA for the CDR3 is TGCAGTGCTAGAGATTGGCAGGGGGCGCTTCAGCGGGCTTTCTTT. It specifies CSARDWQGALQRAFF.

The gene calls are TRBV29-1 and TRBJ2-7, with TRBD1 identical over 11 bases. The CDR3 spans 13 residues. Trimming took 6 bases from V and 7 from J; bases not matched to a gene: 8. CDR1 SQVTM and CDR2 ANQGSEA come from the germline V gene. For the CDR3, the DNA is TGCAGCGTCGGACAGGGGGCGATTGATGAGCAGTACTTC. Amino acids: CSVGQGAIDEQYF.

This clonotype appeared many times. The chain carries TRBV10-3 and TRBJ2-1; 10 bases are a match to TRBD1. J gave up 8 bases and V 6 bases, and 7 bases lay outside the gene matches. The CDR3 loop spans 14 amino acids. Germline assignment: CDR1 ENHRY and CDR2 SYGVKD. The CDR3 sequence: CAISSGTGVYEQFF. The CDR3 region has the DNA TGTGCCATCAGCTCCGGGACAGGGGTGTATGAGCAGTTCTTC.

The V and J genes are TRBV4-1 and TRBJ2-6; D gene ambiguous. This CDR3 is 14 amino acids long. V was pared by 1 base and J by 5 bases, with 6 bases between. Germline V gene data show CDR1 as MGHRA and CDR2 as YSYEKL. CDR3 DNA: TGCGCCAGCAGCCAAGTCAGGTGGGCCAACGTCCTGACTTTC. Translated: CASSQVRWANVLTF.

The chain has TRBV6-6 and TRBJ1-1; D perhaps matches TRBD1 (5 bases). This CDR3 comprises 15 residues. Germline CDR1 and CDR2: MNHNY and SVGAGI (reference sequence). V lost 6 bases and J lost 0, with 14 bases in between. CDR3 region: CASSHPTAMNTEAFF. The CDR3 region has the DNA TGTGCCAGCAGCCATCCGACAGCTATGAACACTGAAGCTTTCTTT.

This clonotype occurred a few times. As DNA, the CDR3 is TGTGCCAGCAGTTACTCTCCCCTGGTCGCTGGGGCCAACGTCCTGACTTTC. Its translation: CASSYSPLVAGANVLTF. The rearrangement uses TRBV6-6 and TRBJ2-6; D remains unclear. The CDR3 is 17 amino acids. CDR1 is MNHNY and CDR2 is SVGAGI in the germline V gene (reference sequence). V was shortened by 0 bases and J by 2 bases, with 11 bases between the two germline ends.